These 18 T cell receptor beta chains were all obtained from the same sample, sequenced in a study of shared clonotypes between healthy human individuals. Sequencing used immunoSEQ multiplex PCR; TCRdb keeps in-frame clones, though not all of them. Here the sample spans roughly 700,000 clones, less than 85% being singletons. The sample comprised memory CD4+ T cells sorted from blood. Documented subset: CD45RA-negative fraction. Source of these receptors: a woman under 40 in good health.

The chain carries TRBV27 and TRBJ1-5, with TRBD1 matching 7 bases. CDR1 MNHEY and CDR2 SMNVEV come from the germline V gene (reference sequence). The CDR3 consists of 14 residues. The V gene end was trimmed by 2 bases and the J gene end by 5 bases; junction bases not matched to a gene: 3. CDR3 amino acids: CASSLRTGDQPQHF. The CDR3 nucleotides read TGTGCCAGCAGTTTACGGACAGGCGATCAGCCCCAGCATTTT.

V gene TRBV11-3 combines with J gene TRBJ2-3; 9 bases agree with TRBD2. CDR1 is SGHNT, CDR2 YENEEA, per germline. The CDR3 extends over 16 amino acids. V shed 5 bases and J 0 bases; nucleotides not matched to a gene: 6. This CDR3 reads CASSIGLALSTDTQYF. In DNA, the CDR3 is TGTGCCAGCAGCATTGGACTAGCGTTAAGCACAGATACGCAGTATTTT.

The chain recombines TRBV7-8 with TRBJ1-3; D not resolved. V was cut by 2 bases and J by 0 bases, with 11 bases left in between. Per the germline V gene, CDR1 is SGHVS and CDR2 is FQNEAQ. The CDR3 totals 16 residues. The CDR3: CASSLQPRDSGNTIYF. In nucleotides, the CDR3 is TGTGCCAGCAGCTTACAGCCGCGGGACTCTGGAAACACCATATATTTT.

This clone was picked up a small number of times. The CDR3 coding sequence is TGTGCCAGCAGCGGGTCCAGGGGGTCGAACATTCAGTACTTC. Its translation is CASSGSRGSNIQYF. The chain joins TRBV7-2 to TRBJ2-4, with 7 positions matching TRBD1. Germline loops: CDR1 SGHTA, CDR2 FQGNSA. The CDR3 is 14 residues long. V lost 5 bases, J lost 7 bases, and 8 bases stayed unmatched.

The rearrangement links TRBV11-2 to TRBJ2-1, with unresolved D. The CDR3 sequence is 15 residues long. Germline loops: CDR1 SGHAT, CDR2 FQNNGV. The V end was cut by 5 bases, the J end by 2 bases, with 13 bases between. CDR3 residues: CASSHLGATYNEQFF. DNA for the CDR3: TGTGCCAGCAGCCACCTCGGAGCCACCTACAATGAGCAGTTCTTC. The variable domain in full, with the rest retrieved from reference TRBV11-2 and TRBJ2-1, is EAGVAQSPRYKIIEKRQSVAFWCNPISGHATLYWYQQILGQGPKLLIQFQNNGVVDDSQLPKDRFSAERLKGVDSTLKIQPAKLEDSAVYLCASSHLGATYNEQFFGPGTRLTVL.

The J gene is TRBJ2-1, the V gene TRBV11-2; weak D call: TRBD2 (6 bases). CDR1 and CDR2 from the germline V gene are SGHAT and FQNNGV. CDR3 length: 14 residues. Trimming cost V 5 bases and J 5 bases, with 13 bases left between them. This CDR3 reads CASSPGLYNNEQFF. CDR3 in DNA: TGTGCCAGCAGCCCGGGACTCTACAACAATGAGCAGTTCTTC.

This chain links TRBV7-3 with TRBJ2-1; the D gene is possibly TRBD2 (6 bases). This CDR3 is built from 15 residues. Trimming removed 2 bases from V and 8 bases from J, with 16 bases in between. CDR1 is SGHTA, CDR2 FQGTGA, per germline. The DNA for the CDR3 is TGTGCCAGCAGCTTATTATCGGGAGCGTTCGATGAGCAGTTCTTC. This gives the protein CASSLLSGAFDEQFF.

J is TRBJ2-7 and V is TRBV19, with 11 bases identical to TRBD1. Germline V CDR1 and CDR2: LNHDA, SQIVND (reference sequence). Trimming at V came to 4 bases and at J to 2 bases, leaving 16 bases not matched to a gene. This CDR3 is built from 19 residues. CDR3 in amino acids: CASSSLHPGTGGNPYEQYF. Written as DNA, the CDR3 is TGTGCCAGTAGTAGTCTCCACCCTGGGACAGGGGGGAACCCCTACGAGCAGTACTTC.

This rearrangement joins TRBV15 to TRBJ2-7, with a weak D call TRBD1 (6 bases). The length of the CDR3 is 15 residues. CDR1 LNHNV and CDR2 YYDKDF come from the germline V gene (reference sequence). V was cut by 0 bases and J by 0 bases, with 9 bases left in between. CDR3 in DNA: TGTGCCACCAGCAGAGAACAGGGATACTCCTACGAGCAGTACTTC. This sequence encodes CATSREQGYSYEQYF.

By share, this clone counts as medium-sized. The V gene is TRBV30, the J gene TRBJ2-3; D gene uncertain. CDR1 is GTSNPN and CDR2 is SVGIG in the germline V gene (reference sequence). This CDR3 contains 10 residues. Deletions cut 2 bases from V and 8 bases from J, with 5 bases between. CDR3 nucleotides: TGTGCCTGGAGTACGAGTACGCAGTATTTT. Amino acid sequence: CAWSTSTQYF.

The chain is built from TRBV18 and TRBJ2-3; 9 nucleotides align to TRBD1. This CDR3 is 15 amino acids long. Per germline, CDR1 KGHSH and CDR2 LQKENI. V lost 1 base to trimming and J lost 2 bases; unmatched junction nucleotides: 1. The CDR3 DNA reads TGTGCCAGCTCACCACGGGACAGGGCCACAGATACGCAGTATTTT. It specifies CASSPRDRATDTQYF.

The chain uses TRBV27 and TRBJ2-7, with D possibly being TRBD1 (5 bases). Germline CDR1 reads MNHEY; CDR2 reads SMNVEV (reference sequence). The V and J ends lost 7 bases and 2 bases respectively, with 18 bases between them. The CDR3 totals 15 residues. The CDR3 spells CASTTGAGATYEQYF. CDR3 coding DNA: TGTGCCAGCACAACTGGGGCAGGAGCAACCTACGAGCAGTACTTC.

The rearrangement links TRBV4-1 to TRBJ2-3; 10 positions agree with TRBD2. Germline CDR1 and CDR2: MGHRA and YSYEKL. V was pared by 6 bases and J by 6 bases, with 9 bases of the junction left unmatched. There are 15 residues in the CDR3. This chain's CDR3 is CASRGLAGVSDTQYF. DNA for the CDR3: TGCGCCAGCAGGGGTCTAGCGGGAGTGTCGGATACGCAGTATTTT.

The chain employs TRBV5-1 and TRBJ2-7, with D possibly called TRBD1 or TRBD2 (5 bases each). The CDR3 extends over 16 amino acids. V lost 4 bases, J lost 0 bases, and 17 bases lay in between. Germline V gives CDR1 SGHRS, CDR2 YFSETQ. CDR3 sequence: CASSPRDGRPSYEQYF. CDR3 sequence (DNA): TGCGCCAGCAGCCCCCGGGACGGGCGACCCTCCTACGAGCAGTACTTC. The variable domain in full, with the rest retrieved from reference TRBV5-1 and TRBJ2-7, is KAGVTQTPRYLIKTRGQQVTLSCSPISGHRSVSWYQQTPGQGLQFLFEYFSETQRNKGNFPGRFSGRQFSNSRSEMNVSTLELGDSALYLCASSPRDGRPSYEQYFGPGTRLTVT.

This sequence joins TRBV18 and TRBJ1-5; possibly TRBD1 for D (6 bases). The CDR3 contains 15 residues. Trimming took off 5 bases at V and 2 bases at J, with 13 bases between the two ends. The V gene's germline CDR1 is KGHSH and CDR2 LQKENI. Written as DNA, the CDR3 is TGTGCCAGCTCAGCGACAGGAGGAGGCAATCAGCCCCAGCATTTT. Protein: CASSATGGGNQPQHF.

This chain connects TRBV18 to TRBJ1-2; tentative D call: TRBD1 (5 bases). This CDR3 has 12 residues. Germline V gene data show CDR1 as KGHSH and CDR2 as LQKENI. Between the trimmed V and J ends, which lost 2 bases and 10 bases, there was a span of 11 bases. CDR3 loop: CASSPGAAVYTF. The CDR3 region has the DNA TGTGCCAGCTCACCAGGGGCAGCCGTCTACACCTTC. The full variable domain, completed using reference TRBV18 and TRBJ1-2, is NAGVMQNPRHLVRRRGQEARLRCSPMKGHSHVYWYRQLPEEGLKFMVYLQKENIIDESGMPKERFSAEFPKEGPSILRIQQVVRGDSAAYFCASSPGAAVYTFGSGTRLTVV.

The chain has TRBV14 and TRBJ1-1; D is possibly TRBD1 (5 bases). CDR3 length: 16 amino acids. Germline CDR1 reads SGHDN; CDR2 reads FVKESK. Trimming pared 4 bases from V and 1 base from J, leaving 16 bases between. CDR3 nucleotide sequence: TGTGCCAGCAGCCTCCACGGGGCGGGTAGGAACACTGAAGCTTTCTTT. Protein sequence: CASSLHGAGRNTEAFF.

A note on this clone: The sample contains more than one DNA sequence encoding this CDR3. This chain joins TRBV19 and TRBJ2-7, with 8 bases lining up with TRBD2. Looked up from germline, CDR1 is LNHDA and CDR2 is SQIVND (reference sequence). This CDR3 has 15 residues. V shed 2 bases and J 4 bases; nucleotides not matched to a gene: 7. The DNA for the CDR3 is TGTGCCAGTAGTATACTCGGGAGGGCCGGTTACGAGCAGTACTTC. Its protein product is CASSILGRAGYEQYF.